This T cell receptor (beta chain) was sequenced for a study of T cell repertoires in cytomegalovirus infection. General study results and limits: Dominating the ex vivo response were TCR beta clonotypes that were CMV-specific and HLA-C-restricted.

For this clonotype: The target antigen is unknown.

Trimming removed 3 bases from V and 6 bases from J; junction bases left unmatched: 10. The CDR3 spans 15 residues. Germline assignment: CDR1 MNHEY and CDR2 SMNVEV (reference sequence). One entry per CDR3 protein, called by TCRdb with MiXCR from the reads. The sample has approximately 550,000 distinct CDR3 sequences; 15% to 20% are singletons. The sample comprised CD8+ T cells from PBMCs. This chain joins TRBV27 and TRBJ2-7; 8 nucleotides line up with TRBD2. This receptor was obtained from a human donor in good health (CMV status not recorded). Some clones in this sample may be carry-over from other donors' samples. The CDR3 reads CASSLMAGGSREQYF. DNA for the CDR3: TGTGCCAGCAGTTTGATGGCGGGAGGCTCTCGCGAGCAGTACTTC.